A single sample is the source of the 15 T cell receptor beta chains below, sequenced in a study of shared clonotypes between healthy human individuals (dated by TCRdb to about 2020). For the CD8 naive samples, CD45RO-negative cells were positively selected for CCR7, yielding a CD45RA+CCR7+ population from which TemRA cells were excluded. Library preparation employed the immunoSEQ multiplex PCR assay. TCRdb took this table from immuneACCESS and kept in-frame rearrangements with V and J called. Such tables lack part of the clones; where checked against another copy, unresolved V genes explain under half of the gap, and the rest is unexplained. This sample lists 550,000 to 650,000 clones; around 96% were detected once. Less than 0.12% of the sample lies in the top ten. Sequencing was carried out using naive CD8+ T cells sorted from blood. The cell subset or site label, as the study defines it: CD45RA+CCR7+. These receptor sequences come from a woman aged 25 to 39 in good health.

The chain recombines TRBV7-2 with TRBJ2-1; 9 bases are shared with TRBD2. After removal of 2 bases from V and 1 base from J, the junction contained 12 bases not matched to a gene. Germline V gene lookup returns CDR1 SGHTA and CDR2 FQGNSA. CDR3 length equals 19 residues. The CDR3 loop is CASSLRASGALVSYNEQFF. In nucleotides, the CDR3 is TGTGCCAGCAGCTTACGGGCTAGCGGGGCCCTCGTTTCCTACAATGAGCAGTTCTTC.

The chain couples TRBV13 to TRBJ1-1; the D is unclear. Germline CDR1 is PRHDT and CDR2 is FYEKMQ (reference sequence). The CDR3 spans 11 residues. Between the trimmed V and J ends, which lost 1 base and 7 bases, there was a span of 4 bases. The CDR3 is CASSLVGEAFF. The CDR3 DNA follows: TGTGCCAGCAGCTTAGTGGGTGAAGCTTTCTTT. Together with reference TRBV13 and TRBJ1-1, the CDR3 gives the full variable domain: AAGVIQSPRHLIKEKRETATLKCYPIPRHDTVYWYQQGPGQDPQFLISFYEKMQSDKGSIPDRFSAQQFSDYHSELNMSSLELGDSALYFCASSLVGEAFFGQGTRLTVV.

The chain couples TRBV2 to TRBJ2-7; D is unclear. This CDR3 region has 11 residues. CDR1 SNHLY and CDR2 FYNNEI come from the germline V gene. V shed 1 base and J shed 6 bases, with 4 bases lying between them. The CDR3 loop is CASSEVGEQYF. In DNA form, the CDR3 reads TGTGCCAGCAGTGAAGTTGGCGAGCAGTACTTC.

This sequence joins TRBV5-4 and TRBJ2-7; D call uncertain. The V end was cut by 2 bases, the J end by 9 bases, with 15 bases between. Germline-derived CDR1 and CDR2 are SGHNT and YYREEE (reference sequence). The CDR3 runs 13 residues. Here the CDR3 DNA reads TGTGCCAGCAGCTTCCGCCCCGTGGTCGGGCAGTACTTC. Its translation: CASSFRPVVGQYF.

The gene calls are TRBV28 and TRBJ2-7, with 7 nucleotides matching TRBD2. The germline CDR1 and CDR2 sequences are MDHEN and SYDVKM. The CDR3 loop spans 15 amino acids. V trimming: 3 bases; J trimming: 5 bases; junction bases outside the gene matches: 10. CDR3 in DNA: TGTGCCAGCAGTTTTTTCCGGAGCGGGACCCACGAGCAGTACTTC. Amino acids: CASSFFRSGTHEQYF.

V gene TRBV27 combines with J gene TRBJ1-2; 7 bases fit TRBD1. Losses at the gene ends were 10 bases for V and 4 bases for J; bases not matched to a gene: 15. The CDR3 sequence is 15 residues long. Looked up from germline, CDR1 is MNHEY and CDR2 is SMNVEV (reference sequence). The CDR3 DNA follows: TGTGCCACCCACCCTGAACAGGGGTCCGGCTATGGCTACACCTTC. It translates to CATHPEQGSGYGYTF.

This clone has only one observation. The chain has TRBV5-7 and TRBJ2-1; D is perhaps TRBD1 (6 bases). TRBV5-7 is an ORF; its function is uncertain. V shed 0 bases and J shed 8 bases, with 6 bases lying between them. The CDR3 has 12 residues. CDR3 bases: TGTGCCAGCAGCTTGGAGGGGGATGAGCAGTTCTTC. Its translation is CASSLEGDEQFF.

The rearrangement joins TRBV19 to TRBJ2-1, with 7 nucleotides matching TRBD1. The V segment lost 5 bases and the J segment 4 bases; nucleotides outside the gene matches: 2. This CDR3 has 13 amino acids. Germline CDR1 reads LNHDA; CDR2 reads SQIVND (reference sequence). The CDR3, as DNA: TGTGCCAGTAGTCCGACAGGGTACAATGAGCAGTTCTTC. Translated: CASSPTGYNEQFF.

This clone occurred once. The gene calls are TRBV6-1 and TRBJ2-7, with D possibly being TRBD1 (6 bases). Trimming took off 3 bases at V and 1 base at J, with 25 bases between the two ends. Looked up from germline, CDR1 is MNHNS and CDR2 is SASEGT. The CDR3 has 19 residues. The CDR3 DNA reads TGTGCCAGCAGTGAGGCCCGGGACACTTATCTTCCCCCTTCCTACGAGCAGTACTTC. It specifies CASSEARDTYLPPSYEQYF.

The rearrangement links TRBV28 to TRBJ1-2; the D gene is possibly TRBD1 (5 bases). Between the trimmed V and J ends, which lost 3 bases and 4 bases, there was a span of 15 bases. This CDR3 is built from 15 residues. Germline V lookup: CDR1 MDHEN, CDR2 SYDVKM. This CDR3 is CASSFRGQNLYGYTF. The CDR3 region has the DNA TGTGCCAGCAGTTTTCGGGGCCAAAACCTCTATGGCTACACCTTC.

This sequence joins TRBV19 and TRBJ2-7, with 8 bases aligning to TRBD2. The CDR3 runs 14 residues. In germline, CDR1 is LNHDA, CDR2 SQIVND (reference sequence). V gave up 4 bases and J gave up 2 bases; unmatched junction bases: 4. CDR3 nucleotides: TGTGCCAGTAGTACAAGCGGGAGCGCCTACGAGCAGTACTTC. Protein: CASSTSGSAYEQYF.

The V and J genes are TRBV6-5 and TRBJ2-5; 13 bases line up with TRBD2. The CDR3 runs to 16 residues. V lost 6 bases, J lost 5 bases, and 9 bases stayed unmatched. CDR1 is MNHEY, CDR2 SVGAGI, per germline. The CDR3 spells CASRYIGTSGMETQYF. In nucleotides, the CDR3 is TGTGCCAGCAGATACATCGGGACTAGCGGGATGGAGACCCAGTACTTC.

The J gene is TRBJ2-7, the V gene TRBV5-6; a weak D match, TRBD1 (5 bases). From germline, CDR1 is SGHDT and CDR2 YYEEEE. Trimming left V 6 bases short and J 3 bases short, with 16 bases between. This CDR3 has 14 residues. The chain's CDR3 is CASIGDSDGYEQYF. The CDR3 DNA reads TGTGCCAGCATAGGGGATTCGGATGGCTACGAGCAGTACTTC.

V and J are TRBV5-6 and TRBJ2-7; 10 bases align to TRBD1. CDR3 length: 15 residues. Trimming cost V 3 bases and J 4 bases; bases outside gene matches: 7. Looked up from germline, CDR1 is SGHDT and CDR2 is YYEEEE. CDR3 sequence: CASSWATGGYYEQYF. The CDR3 nucleotides read TGTGCCAGCAGCTGGGCGACAGGGGGCTATTACGAGCAGTACTTC.

The chain recombines TRBV5-8 with TRBJ2-1; D is possibly TRBD1 or TRBD2 (5 bases each). The CDR3 spans 15 residues. Trimming took 4 bases from V and 3 from J, leaving 14 bases between them. Germline CDR1 reads SGHTS; CDR2 reads YDEGEE. CDR3 coding DNA: TGTGCCAGCAGCCCAAGGGACGGAAGCTACAATGAGCAGTTCTTC. Residues: CASSPRDGSYNEQFF. The full variable domain, in which reference TRBV5-8 and TRBJ2-1 provide the parts outside the CDR3, is EAGVTQSPTHLIKTRGQQATLRCSPISGHTSVYWYQQALGLGLQFLLWYDEGEERNRGNFPPRFSGRQFPNYSSELNVNALELEDSALYLCASSPRDGSYNEQFFGPGTRLTVL.